This T cell receptor beta chain originates from a study of blood T cells in healthy people across ages. Germline V gene lookup returns CDR1 SNHLY and CDR2 FYNNEI. The CDR3 sequence is 12 residues long. With 3 bases removed from V and 12 bases from J, the gap between germline ends came to 11 bases. This clonotype appeared a few times. No fewer than 5 micrograms of total RNA were isolated from every sample. A sample-barcoded 5' primer and a J-beta primer mix were used in a second PCR of roughly 7 to 11 cycles. MiXCR, run by TCRdb on the 5' RACE reads, gives a single entry per CDR3 protein. This table has 910,000 or so distinct CDR3 sequences, approximately 50% appearing once.

Sequencing was done on a sample of blood. The chain joins TRBV2 to TRBJ1-4; D gene unclear. The receptor was isolated from a woman aged 60-70 years in good health. This CDR3 reads CASSEIVRELFF. CDR3 nucleotides: TGTGCCAGCAGTGAGATTGTACGAGAACTGTTTTTT. The full variable domain, rest sourced from reference TRBV2 and TRBJ1-4, is EPEVTQTPSHQVTQMGQEVILRCVPISNHLYFYWYRQILGQKVEFLVSFYNNEISEKSEIFDDQFSVERPDGSNFTLKIRSTKLEDSAMYFCASSEIVRELFFGSGTQLSVL.